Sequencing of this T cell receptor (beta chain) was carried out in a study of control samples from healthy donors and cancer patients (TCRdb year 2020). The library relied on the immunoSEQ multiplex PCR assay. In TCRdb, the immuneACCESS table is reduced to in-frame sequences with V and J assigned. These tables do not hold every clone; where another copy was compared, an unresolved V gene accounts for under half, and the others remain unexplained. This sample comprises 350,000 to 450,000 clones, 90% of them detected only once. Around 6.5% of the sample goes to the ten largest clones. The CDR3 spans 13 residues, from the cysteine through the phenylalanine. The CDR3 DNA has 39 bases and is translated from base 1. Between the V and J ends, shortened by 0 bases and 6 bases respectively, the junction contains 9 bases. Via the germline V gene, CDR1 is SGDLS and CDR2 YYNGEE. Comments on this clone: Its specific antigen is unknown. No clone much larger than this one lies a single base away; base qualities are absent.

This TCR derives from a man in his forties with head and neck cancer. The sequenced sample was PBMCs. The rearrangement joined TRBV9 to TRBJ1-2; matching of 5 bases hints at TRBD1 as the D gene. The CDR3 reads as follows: CASSVVQGDGYTF. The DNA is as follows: TGTGCCAGCAGCGTAGTCCAGGGTGATGGCTACACCTTC.